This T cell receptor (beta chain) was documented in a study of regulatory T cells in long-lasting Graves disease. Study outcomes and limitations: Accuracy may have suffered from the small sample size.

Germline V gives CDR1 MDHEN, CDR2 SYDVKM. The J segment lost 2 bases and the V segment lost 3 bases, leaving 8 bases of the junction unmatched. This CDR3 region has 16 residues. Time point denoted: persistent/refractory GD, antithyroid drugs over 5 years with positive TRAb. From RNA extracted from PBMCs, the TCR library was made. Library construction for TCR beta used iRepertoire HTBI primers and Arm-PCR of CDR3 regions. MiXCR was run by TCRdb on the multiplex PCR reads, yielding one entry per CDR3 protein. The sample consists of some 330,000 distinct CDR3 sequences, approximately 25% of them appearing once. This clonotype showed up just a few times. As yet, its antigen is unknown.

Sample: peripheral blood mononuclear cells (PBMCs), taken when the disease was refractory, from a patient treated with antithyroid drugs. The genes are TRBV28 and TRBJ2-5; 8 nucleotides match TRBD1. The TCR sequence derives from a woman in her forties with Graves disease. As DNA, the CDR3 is TGTGCCAGCAGTTTTACGGGACAGGCTTTACAAGAGACCCAGTACTTC. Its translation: CASSFTGQALQETQYF.